This T cell receptor (beta chain) derives from a study of T cells expressing NK-cell markers. Overall study: Beta-chain profiling covered CD3+CD56+NKG2C+, CD3+CD56+NKG2C- and CD3+CD56-NKG2C+ sorted subsets. Study outcomes and limitations: In a group of 5 or 6 donors, dominant NKG2C+ clonotypes represented about 1.0-8% of CD8+ T cells.

CDR3 length equals 14 residues. Germline-derived CDR1 and CDR2 are DFQATT and SNEGSKA (reference sequence). In the case of this clonotype: Its target is unknown.

Each CDR3 protein gets one entry in TCRdb, which reprocessed the 5' RACE reads and gives no DNA. Recorded for this sample: hundreds of thousands of distinct CDR3 sequences. The chain couples TRBV20-1 to TRBJ2-7. This clonotype was sampled from a woman aged 18-69 years in good health. What was sequenced was blood T cells: a sorted CD56 or NKG2C T cell subset, CD4+ or CD8+ T cells, or bulk PBMC T cells (not recorded which). The CDR3 is CSAPYRPGPYEQYF.